This TCR beta chain was recovered during a study of cytomegalovirus exposure and HLA in healthy donors. Regarding the study as a whole: Accurate predictions that matched the HLA-A and HLA-B alleles of most subjects were reportedly made from TCR beta sequences. With later analysis, a missense DCLRE1C variant became linked to TCR beta V- and J-gene trimming. Testing in vitro showed a few CMV-associated chains specific for CMV antigens.

On this clone itself: Its specificity is unknown.

This CDR3 is built from 16 residues. V shed 1 base and J shed 1 base, with 12 bases lying between them. The germline gives CDR1 PRHDT, CDR2 FYEKMQ (reference sequence). Researchers ran the PCR with 60 Vbeta and 13 Jbeta primers. Profiled with immunoSEQ multiplex PCR; TCRdb holds only in-frame clones, not every one. The table shows under 200,000 clones, with roughly 75% occurring only once. This TCR came from a female donor in good health and CMV-seronegative. The V and J genes are TRBV13 and TRBJ2-3; D is undetermined. Sequencing was performed on PBMCs. Here the CDR3 DNA reads TGTGCCAGCAGCTTAGCAACGCAGGTACGCACAGATACGCAGTATTTT. Translated: CASSLATQVRTDTQYF.